The 5 T cell receptor beta chains presented below share a single source sample, sequenced in a study of blood T cell repertoires in COVID-19. Measured with immunoSEQ multiplex PCR; TCRdb has only the in-frame clones, and not every one. The repertoire holds about 120,000 clones, approximately 91% seen once, with approximately 1.1% in the top ten. The sequenced sample was peripheral blood. The receptor source for this set is a woman over 75 with acute or convalescent COVID-19.

This chain joins TRBV5-4 and TRBJ1-1, with D possibly matching TRBD1 (5 bases). This CDR3 spans 13 amino acids. V was trimmed by 0 bases and J by 6 bases, leaving 9 bases between them. Germline values: CDR1 SGHNT, CDR2 YYREEE (reference sequence). CDR3 in DNA: TGTGCCAGCAGCTTGGGGGGCGAGGCTGAAGCTTTCTTT. Protein product: CASSLGGEAEAFF.

The chain has TRBV19 and TRBJ1-1, with D possibly matching TRBD1 (5 bases). This CDR3 is 14 amino acids long. Germline lookup yields CDR1 LNHDA and CDR2 SQIVND (reference sequence). With 6 bases removed from V and 1 base from J, the gap between germline ends came to 12 bases. DNA for the CDR3: TGTGCCAGTAGCAAAGACAGTGAGAACACTGAAGCTTTCTTT. Translating it yields CASSKDSENTEAFF.

The V and J genes are TRBV28 and TRBJ2-7; D might be TRBD2 (5 bases). Trimming removed 3 bases at V and 5 bases at J, with 11 bases between. CDR3 length equals 13 residues. Germline assignment: CDR1 MDHEN and CDR2 SYDVKM. CDR3 DNA: TGTGCCAGCAGTTTGAGGGCGAGTCACGAGCAGTACTTC. Amino acids: CASSLRASHEQYF.

The V gene is TRBV5-6, the J gene TRBJ1-2, with D tentatively TRBD1 (6 bases). The germline V gene has CDR1 SGHDT and CDR2 YYEEEE. V was cut by 1 base and J by 2 bases, with 9 bases left in between. This CDR3 spans 14 amino acids. The CDR3: CASSLLGQNYGYTF. CDR3 coding DNA: TGTGCCAGCAGCTTGTTAGGACAGAACTATGGCTACACCTTC.

V gene TRBV10-1 combines with J gene TRBJ1-5; TRBD1 is a possible D gene (6 bases). CDR1 is WNHNN, CDR2 SYGVQD, per germline (reference sequence). CDR3 length: 12 residues. Trimming left V 10 bases short and J 4 bases short, with 11 bases between. The CDR3 sequence: CATSTGNQPQHF. The CDR3 nucleotides read TGCGCCACCTCGACAGGTAATCAGCCCCAGCATTTT.